A selection of T cell receptor beta chains follows, all from one sample in a study of blood T cell repertoires in COVID-19. Data came from immunoSEQ multiplex PCR; TCRdb stores just in-frame clones and leaves some out. The data show 300,000 to 350,000 clones, with over 80% seen just once and around 9.9% held by the top ten. Sequenced sample: peripheral blood. The receptors come from a man in his thirties or forties with COVID-19, enrolled during active disease. Each CDR3 is given without its conserved first and last residue. Each record gives: V gene, J gene, CDR3 protein.

TRBV19	TRBJ1-1	ASRDRGWDTEAF
TRBV9	TRBJ2-3	ASTLGAGGGTDTQY
TRBV11-2	TRBJ2-1	ASSLDLGDEQF
TRBV24-1	TRBJ2-3	ATSVRDRGTDTQY
TRBV6-5	TRBJ1-1	ASSSLTVNTEAF
TRBV7-9	TRBJ2-7	ASSFEQDSGYEQY
TRBV5-1	TRBJ1-3	ASSFDRARSGNTIY
TRBV5-8	TRBJ1-4	ASSYNRDPGGKLF
TRBV9	TRBJ1-1	ASRPKTGGTEAF
TRBV6-5	TRBJ1-4	ASRRGQVASEKLF
TRBV4-2	TRBJ1-1	ASSQELPGPAF
TRBV4-1	TRBJ2-6	ASSQVLFSNVLT
TRBV7-2	TRBJ1-1	ASSPRGDTEAF
TRBV30	TRBJ2-7	AWSVAGVEQY
TRBV2	TRBJ1-4	ATNQGNLGEKLF
TRBV2	TRBJ2-3	ATLRRASGRFYTDTQY
TRBV6-2/TRBV6-3	TRBJ2-4	ASSYQFEGENIQY
TRBV28	TRBJ1-4	ASSHREGNEKLF
TRBV7-8	TRBJ1-5	ASSLVAAWGDQPQH
TRBV14	TRBJ2-1	ASSQDRGSGGYYNEQF
TRBV6-5	TRBJ2-5	ASSPLPGMRKTQY
TRBV18	TRBJ2-5	ASSPRTGFKETQY
TRBV5-1	TRBJ1-1	ASSPGTVKVLNTEAF
TRBV29-1	TRBJ2-7	SVDRKDSGEQY
TRBV2	TRBJ2-7	ASSLEQYEQY
TRBV15	TRBJ1-5	ATSSPRGTGRQPQH
TRBV10-3	TRBJ2-7	AISAGGLYEQY